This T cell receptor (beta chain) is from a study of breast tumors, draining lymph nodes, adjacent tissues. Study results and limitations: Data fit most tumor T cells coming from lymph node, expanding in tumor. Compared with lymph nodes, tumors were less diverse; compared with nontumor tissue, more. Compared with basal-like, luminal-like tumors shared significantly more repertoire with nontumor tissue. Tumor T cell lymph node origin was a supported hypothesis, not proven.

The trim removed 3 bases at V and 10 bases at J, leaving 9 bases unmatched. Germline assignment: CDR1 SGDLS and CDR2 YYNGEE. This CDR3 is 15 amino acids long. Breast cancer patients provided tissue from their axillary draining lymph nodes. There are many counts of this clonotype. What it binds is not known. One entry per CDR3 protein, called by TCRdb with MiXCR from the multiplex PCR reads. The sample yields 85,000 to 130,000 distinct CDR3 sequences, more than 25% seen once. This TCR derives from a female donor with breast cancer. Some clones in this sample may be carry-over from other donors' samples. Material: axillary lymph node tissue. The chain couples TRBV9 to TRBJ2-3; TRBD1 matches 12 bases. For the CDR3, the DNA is TGTGCCAGCAGCGCGGGGACAGGGGGCCTAAGGGCGCAGTATTTT. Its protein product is CASSAGTGGLRAQYF.